The rows below give T cell receptor beta chains drawn from one sample of a study of blood T cell repertoires in COVID-19. Some clones are missing from TCRdb's copy, which holds only in-frame ones; the method was immunoSEQ multiplex PCR. The sample contains roughly 300,000 clones, roughly 90% of which appear only once. What was sequenced was peripheral blood. These receptors were collected from a man aged 18-30 years with active or convalescent COVID-19. CDR3s include the opening cysteine and the closing phenylalanine or tryptophan. D genes are given only for firm matches. Only part of the rows carry a size: once, few, many, or a class if the clone is expanded.

clone size,V gene,J gene,D gene,CDR3 protein,CDR3 DNA
-,TRBV9,TRBJ1-1,TRBD1,CASSATTGAVEAFF,TGTGCCAGCAGCGCAACTACAGGGGCCGTTGAAGCTTTCTTT
-,TRBV7-2,TRBJ2-7,-,CASSGTGRGSYEQYF,TGTGCCAGCAGCGGAACCGGGCGGGGCTCCTACGAGCAGTACTTC
-,TRBV2,TRBJ1-1,TRBD1,CASRLSGTGSTEAFF,TGTGCCAGCAGATTATCCGGGACAGGGTCCACTGAAGCTTTCTTT
-,TRBV12-3/TRBV12-4,TRBJ2-7,TRBD1,CASGDSSYEQYF,TGTGCCAGCGGGGACAGCTCCTACGAGCAGTACTTC
-,TRBV7-2,TRBJ1-4,-,CASSESWGGDEKLFF,TGTGCCAGCAGCGAATCCTGGGGGGGCGATGAAAAACTGTTTTTT
-,TRBV7-8,TRBJ2-2,-,CASSLVGSANTGELFF,TGTGCCAGCAGCTTAGTCGGCAGCGCGAACACCGGGGAGCTGTTTTTT
few,TRBV18,TRBJ2-2,-,CASSPDDRATGELFF,TGTGCCAGCTCACCAGACGACAGAGCCACCGGGGAGCTGTTTTTT
-,TRBV25-1,TRBJ2-3,TRBD2,CASSVAGGTDTQYF,TGTGCCAGCAGTGTAGCGGGGGGTACAGATACGCAGTATTTT
few,TRBV19,TRBJ1-2,TRBD1,CASSTPGGANYGYTF,TGTGCCAGTAGTACTCCAGGGGGCGCGAACTATGGCTACACCTTC
-,TRBV12-5,TRBJ2-7,TRBD2,CASGSSGGAAEQYF,TGTGCTAGTGGTTCTAGCGGGGGGGCGGCCGAGCAGTACTTC
-,TRBV27,TRBJ2-1,TRBD1,CASRTTTGQGAYNEQFF,TGTGCCAGCAGGACGACCACGGGACAGGGGGCCTACAATGAGCAGTTCTTC
few,TRBV2,TRBJ1-4,TRBD1,CASSNRGQSNEKLFF,TGTGCCAGCAGCAACAGGGGACAGAGTAATGAAAAACTGTTTTTT
-,TRBV10-1,TRBJ2-3,TRBD1,CASSSDRGGPDTQYF,TGCGCCAGCAGTTCGGACAGGGGGGGCCCAGATACGCAGTATTTT
-,TRBV2,TRBJ2-2,-,CASAQARARDTGELFF,TGTGCCAGCGCTCAAGCCAGGGCAAGGGACACCGGGGAGCTGTTTTTT
-,TRBV29-1,TRBJ1-1,TRBD1,CSVAGQRNTEAFF,TGCAGCGTTGCGGGACAGAGGAACACTGAAGCTTTCTTT
-,TRBV6-5,TRBJ1-2,-,CASSGRQGSYTF,TGTGCCAGCAGCGGACGCCAGGGTAGCTACACCTTC
-,TRBV9,TRBJ2-3,TRBD2,CASSVGGGITDTQYF,TGTGCCAGCAGCGTAGGCGGGGGGATCACAGATACGCAGTATTTT
few,TRBV29-1,TRBJ1-1,TRBD1,CSVEVRTGITEAFF,TGCAGCGTTGAAGTGCGGACAGGGATCACTGAAGCTTTCTTT
once,TRBV15,TRBJ1-6,TRBD1,CATSFTGGNSPLHF,TGTGCCACCAGCTTTACAGGGGGTAATTCACCCCTCCACTTT
-,TRBV29-1,TRBJ2-1,TRBD1,CSVVWDREYNEQFF,TGCAGCGTTGTCTGGGACAGGGAGTACAATGAGCAGTTCTTC
-,TRBV4-3,TRBJ1-1,-,CASSQDKVRMNTEAFF,TGCGCCAGCAGCCAAGATAAGGTGAGGATGAACACTGAAGCTTTCTTT
-,TRBV2,TRBJ2-7,-,CASSEALAGEEQYF,TGTGCCAGCAGTGAAGCACTAGCTGGTGAGGAGCAGTACTTC
once,TRBV15,TRBJ1-4,-,CATSRDYRSTNEKLFF,TGTGCCACCAGCAGAGATTATCGGTCCACTAATGAAAAACTGTTTTTT